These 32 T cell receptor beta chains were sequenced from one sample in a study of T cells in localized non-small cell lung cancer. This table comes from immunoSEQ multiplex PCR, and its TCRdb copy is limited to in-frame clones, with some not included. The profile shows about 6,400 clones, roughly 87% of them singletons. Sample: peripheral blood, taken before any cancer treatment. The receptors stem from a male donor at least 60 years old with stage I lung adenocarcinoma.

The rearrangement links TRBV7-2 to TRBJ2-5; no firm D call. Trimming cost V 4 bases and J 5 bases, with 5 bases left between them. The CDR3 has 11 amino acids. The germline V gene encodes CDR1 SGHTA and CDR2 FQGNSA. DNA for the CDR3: TGTGCCAGCAGCTCGGAGGAGACCCAGTACTTC. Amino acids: CASSSEETQYF.

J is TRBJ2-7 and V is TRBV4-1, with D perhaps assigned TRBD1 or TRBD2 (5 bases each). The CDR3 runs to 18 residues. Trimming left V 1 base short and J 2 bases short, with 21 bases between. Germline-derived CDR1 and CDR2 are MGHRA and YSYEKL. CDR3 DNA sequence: TGCGCCAGCAGCCAAGTCTCGTGGGACCTCCCGGGGACCTACGAGCAGTACTTC. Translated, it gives CASSQVSWDLPGTYEQYF.

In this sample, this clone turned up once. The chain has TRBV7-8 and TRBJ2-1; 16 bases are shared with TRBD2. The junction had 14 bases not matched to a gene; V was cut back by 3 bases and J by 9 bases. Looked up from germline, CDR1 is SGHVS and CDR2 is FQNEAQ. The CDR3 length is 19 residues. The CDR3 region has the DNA TGTGCCAGCAGCTTCCCCGGGACTAGCGGGGGGGCCATAGGGGGTGAGCAGTTCTTC. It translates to CASSFPGTSGGAIGGEQFF.

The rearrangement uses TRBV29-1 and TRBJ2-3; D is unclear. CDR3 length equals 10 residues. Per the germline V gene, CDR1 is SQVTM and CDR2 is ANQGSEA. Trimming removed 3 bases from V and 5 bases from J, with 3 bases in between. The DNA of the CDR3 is TGCAGCGTTGAGGTAGATACGCAGTATTTT. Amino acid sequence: CSVEVDTQYF.

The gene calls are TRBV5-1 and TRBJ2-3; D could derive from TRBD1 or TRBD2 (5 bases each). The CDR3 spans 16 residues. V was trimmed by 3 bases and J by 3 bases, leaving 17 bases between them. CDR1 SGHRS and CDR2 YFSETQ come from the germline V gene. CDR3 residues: CASSSLAGQGTDTQYF. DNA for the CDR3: TGCGCCAGCAGCTCGCTAGCTGGGCAGGGAACAGATACGCAGTATTTT.

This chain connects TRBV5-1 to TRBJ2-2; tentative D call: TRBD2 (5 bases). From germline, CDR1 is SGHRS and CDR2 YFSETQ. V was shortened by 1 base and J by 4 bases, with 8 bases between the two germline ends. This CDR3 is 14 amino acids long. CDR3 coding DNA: TGCGCCAGCAGCTTGATGGGAGCCACCGGGGAGCTGTTTTTT. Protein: CASSLMGATGELFF.

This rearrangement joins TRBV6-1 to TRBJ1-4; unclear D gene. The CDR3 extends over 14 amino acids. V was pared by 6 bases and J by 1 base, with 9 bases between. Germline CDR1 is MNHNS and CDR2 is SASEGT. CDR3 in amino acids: CASSRTVTNEKLFF. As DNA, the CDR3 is TGTGCCAGCAGCCGGACCGTAACTAATGAAAAACTGTTTTTT.

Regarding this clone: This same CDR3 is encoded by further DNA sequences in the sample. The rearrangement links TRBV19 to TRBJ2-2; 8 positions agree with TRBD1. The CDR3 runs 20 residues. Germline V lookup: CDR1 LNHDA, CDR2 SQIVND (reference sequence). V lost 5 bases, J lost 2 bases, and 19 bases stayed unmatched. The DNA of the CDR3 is TGTGCCAGTAGTCTCCAAAGCGTGGGGGCAGGGGGCCCAAACACCGGGGAGCTGTTTTTT. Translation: CASSLQSVGAGGPNTGELFF.

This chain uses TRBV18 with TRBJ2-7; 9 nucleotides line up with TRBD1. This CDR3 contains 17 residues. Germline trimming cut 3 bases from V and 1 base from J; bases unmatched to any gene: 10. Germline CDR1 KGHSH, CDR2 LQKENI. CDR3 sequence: CASSPSGTGRGSYEQYF. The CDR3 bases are TGTGCCAGCTCACCTTCCGGGACAGGGAGGGGGTCCTACGAGCAGTACTTC.

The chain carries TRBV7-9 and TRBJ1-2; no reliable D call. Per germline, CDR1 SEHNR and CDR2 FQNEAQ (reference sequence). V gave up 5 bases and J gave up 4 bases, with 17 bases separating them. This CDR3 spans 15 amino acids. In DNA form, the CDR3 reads TGTGCCAGCAGCGGGCGCTTGGACGCCTCCTATGGCTACACCTTC. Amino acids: CASSGRLDASYGYTF.

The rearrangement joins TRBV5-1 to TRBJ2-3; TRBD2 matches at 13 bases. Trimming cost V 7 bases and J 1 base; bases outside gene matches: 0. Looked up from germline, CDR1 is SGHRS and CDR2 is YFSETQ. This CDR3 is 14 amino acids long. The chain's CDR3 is CASGTSGGTDTQYF. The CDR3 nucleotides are TGCGCCAGCGGGACTAGCGGGGGCACAGATACGCAGTATTTT.

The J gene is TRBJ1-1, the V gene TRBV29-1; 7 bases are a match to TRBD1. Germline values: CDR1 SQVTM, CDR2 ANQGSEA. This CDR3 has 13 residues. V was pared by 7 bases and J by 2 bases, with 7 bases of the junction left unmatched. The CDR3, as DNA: TGCAGCGCCAGTTTAGGGGGCAACACTGAAGCTTTCTTT. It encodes CSASLGGNTEAFF.

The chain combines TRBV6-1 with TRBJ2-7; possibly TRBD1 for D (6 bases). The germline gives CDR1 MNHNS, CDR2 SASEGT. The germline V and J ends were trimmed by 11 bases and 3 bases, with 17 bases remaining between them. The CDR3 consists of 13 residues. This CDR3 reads CAYSTGHGYEQYF. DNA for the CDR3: TGTGCCTATTCGACGGGACACGGCTACGAGCAGTACTTC.

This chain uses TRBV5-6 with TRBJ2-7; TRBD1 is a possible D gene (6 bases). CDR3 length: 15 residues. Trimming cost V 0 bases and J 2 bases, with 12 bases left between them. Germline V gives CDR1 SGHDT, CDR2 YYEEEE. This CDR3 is CASSLGLTGTYEQYF. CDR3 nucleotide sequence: TGTGCCAGCAGCTTGGGACTCACAGGGACCTACGAGCAGTACTTC.

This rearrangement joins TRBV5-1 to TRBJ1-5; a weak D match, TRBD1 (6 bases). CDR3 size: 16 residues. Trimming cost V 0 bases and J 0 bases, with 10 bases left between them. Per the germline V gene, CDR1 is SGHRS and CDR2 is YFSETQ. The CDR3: CASSLGPGDSNQPQHF. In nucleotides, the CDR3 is TGCGCCAGCAGCTTGGGGCCAGGGGATAGCAATCAGCCCCAGCATTTT.

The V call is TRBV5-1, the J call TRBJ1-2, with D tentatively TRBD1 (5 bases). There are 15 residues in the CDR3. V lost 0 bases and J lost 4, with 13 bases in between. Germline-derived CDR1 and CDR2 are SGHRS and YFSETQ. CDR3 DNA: TGCGCCAGCAGCTTGGCAGGGCCCCTGGGCTATGGCTACACCTTC. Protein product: CASSLAGPLGYGYTF.

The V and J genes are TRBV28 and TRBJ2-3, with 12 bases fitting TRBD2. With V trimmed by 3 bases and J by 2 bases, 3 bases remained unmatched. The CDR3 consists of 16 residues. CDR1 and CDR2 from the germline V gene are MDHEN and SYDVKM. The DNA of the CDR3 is TGTGCCAGCAGTTTGGGGACTAGCGGGTTCACAGATACGCAGTATTTT. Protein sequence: CASSLGTSGFTDTQYF.

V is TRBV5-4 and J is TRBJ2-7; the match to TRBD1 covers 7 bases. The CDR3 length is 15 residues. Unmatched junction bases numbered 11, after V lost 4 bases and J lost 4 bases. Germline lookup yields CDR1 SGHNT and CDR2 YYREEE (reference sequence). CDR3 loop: CASSHLTGALYEQYV. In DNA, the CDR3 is TGTGCCAGCAGCCACCTCACAGGGGCCCTATACGAGCAGTACGTC.

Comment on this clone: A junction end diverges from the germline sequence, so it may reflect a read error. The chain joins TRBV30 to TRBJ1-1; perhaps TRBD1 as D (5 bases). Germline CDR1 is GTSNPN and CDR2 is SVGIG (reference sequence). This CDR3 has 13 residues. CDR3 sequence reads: CASTGLSNPEAFF. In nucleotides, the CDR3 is TGTGCCTCCACGGGGCTTTCGAACCCTGAAGCTTTCTTT.

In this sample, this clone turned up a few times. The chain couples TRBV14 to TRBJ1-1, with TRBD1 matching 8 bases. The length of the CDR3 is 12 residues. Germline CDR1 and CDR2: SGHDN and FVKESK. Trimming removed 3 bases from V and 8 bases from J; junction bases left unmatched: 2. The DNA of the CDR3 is TGTGCCAGCAGCCACAACAGGGGGGAAGCTTTCTTT. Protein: CASSHNRGEAFF.

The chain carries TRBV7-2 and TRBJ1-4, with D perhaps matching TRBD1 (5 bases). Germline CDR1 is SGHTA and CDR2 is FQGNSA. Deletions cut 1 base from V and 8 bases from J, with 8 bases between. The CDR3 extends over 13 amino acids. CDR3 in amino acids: CASSLGTKEKLFF. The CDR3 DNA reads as TGTGCCAGCAGCTTAGGGACAAAGGAAAAACTGTTTTTT.

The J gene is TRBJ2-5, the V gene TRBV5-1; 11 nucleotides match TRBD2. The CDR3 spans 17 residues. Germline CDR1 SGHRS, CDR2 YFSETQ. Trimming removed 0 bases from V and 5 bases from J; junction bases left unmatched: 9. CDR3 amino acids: CASSLGGTSGGYETQYF. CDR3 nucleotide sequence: TGCGCCAGCAGCTTGGGAGGTACTAGCGGGGGCTATGAGACCCAGTACTTC.

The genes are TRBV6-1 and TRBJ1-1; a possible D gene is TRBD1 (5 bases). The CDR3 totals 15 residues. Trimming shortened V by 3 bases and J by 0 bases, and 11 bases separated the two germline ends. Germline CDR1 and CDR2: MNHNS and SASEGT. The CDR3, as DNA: TGTGCCAGCAGTGAGGAGGACATATTGAACACTGAAGCTTTCTTT. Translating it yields CASSEEDILNTEAFF.

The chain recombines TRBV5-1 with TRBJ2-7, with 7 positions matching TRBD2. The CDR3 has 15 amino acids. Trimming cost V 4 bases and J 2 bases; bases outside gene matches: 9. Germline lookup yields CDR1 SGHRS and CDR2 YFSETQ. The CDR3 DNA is TGCGCCAGCAGCACGAACCGGGACTATGCCTACGAGCAGTACTTC. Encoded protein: CASSTNRDYAYEQYF.

CDR3: CASRIAGELFF. In nucleotides, the CDR3 is TGTGCCAGCAGGATAGCCGGGGAGCTGTTTTTT. The gene calls are TRBV7-9 and TRBJ2-2, with no clear D. The length of the CDR3 is 11 residues. The germline gives CDR1 SEHNR, CDR2 FQNEAQ (reference sequence). V lost 6 bases, J lost 6 bases, and 5 bases lay in between.

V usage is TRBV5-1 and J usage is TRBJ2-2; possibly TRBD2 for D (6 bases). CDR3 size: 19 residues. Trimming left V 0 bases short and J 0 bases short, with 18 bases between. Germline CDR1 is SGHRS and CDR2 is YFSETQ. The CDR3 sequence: CASSLDGGSTPPNTGELFF. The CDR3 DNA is TGCGCCAGCAGCTTGGATGGGGGGTCAACTCCCCCGAACACCGGGGAGCTGTTTTTT.

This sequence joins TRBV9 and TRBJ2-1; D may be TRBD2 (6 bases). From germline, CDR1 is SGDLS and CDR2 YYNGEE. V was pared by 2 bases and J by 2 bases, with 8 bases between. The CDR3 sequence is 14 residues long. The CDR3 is CASSVEGTYNEQFF. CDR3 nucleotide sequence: TGTGCCAGCAGCGTGGAGGGTACCTACAATGAGCAGTTCTTC.

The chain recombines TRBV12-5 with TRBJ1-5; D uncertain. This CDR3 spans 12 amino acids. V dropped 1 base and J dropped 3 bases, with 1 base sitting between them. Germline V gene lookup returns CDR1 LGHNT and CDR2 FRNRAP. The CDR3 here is CASGLDNQPQHF. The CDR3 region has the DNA TGTGCTAGTGGTTTGGACAATCAGCCCCAGCATTTT. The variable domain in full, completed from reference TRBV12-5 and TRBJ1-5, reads DARVTQTPRHKVTEMGQEVTMRCQPILGHNTVFWYRQTMMQGLELLAYFRNRAPLDDSGMPKDRFSAEMPDATLATLKIQPSEPRDSAVYFCASGLDNQPQHFGDGTRLSIL.

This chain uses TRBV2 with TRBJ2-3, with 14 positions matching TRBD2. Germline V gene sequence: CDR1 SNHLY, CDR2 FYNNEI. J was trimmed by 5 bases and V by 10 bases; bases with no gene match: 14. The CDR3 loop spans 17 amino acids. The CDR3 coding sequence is TGTGCCATCCGGTCCGTGGGACTAGCGGGGGCCCTAGATACGCAGTATTTT. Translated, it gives CAIRSVGLAGALDTQYF.

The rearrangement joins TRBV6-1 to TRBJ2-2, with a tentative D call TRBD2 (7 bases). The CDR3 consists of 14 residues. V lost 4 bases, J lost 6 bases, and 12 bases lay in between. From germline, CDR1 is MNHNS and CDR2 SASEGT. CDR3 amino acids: CASSALGGAGELFF. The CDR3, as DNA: TGTGCCAGCAGTGCCTTAGGGGGGGCCGGGGAGCTGTTTTTT.

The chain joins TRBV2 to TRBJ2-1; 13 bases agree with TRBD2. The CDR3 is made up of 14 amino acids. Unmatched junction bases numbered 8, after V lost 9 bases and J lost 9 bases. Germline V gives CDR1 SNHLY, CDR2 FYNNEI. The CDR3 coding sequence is TGTGCCAGTCAAACTAGCGGGAGGGCCCCTGAGCAGTTCTTC. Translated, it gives CASQTSGRAPEQFF.

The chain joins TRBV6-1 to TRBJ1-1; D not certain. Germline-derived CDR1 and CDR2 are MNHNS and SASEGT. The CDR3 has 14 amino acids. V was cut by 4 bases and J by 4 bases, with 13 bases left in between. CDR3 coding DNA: TGTGCCAGCAGTGTTCAGGAAGGGAGCACTGAAGCTTTCTTT. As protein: CASSVQEGSTEAFF.